This T cell receptor beta chain was profiled in a study of blood T cell repertoires in COVID-19. Study details: PBMCs, B-cell-depleted T cells, or T cells provided the cDNA or gDNA that made up the material.

This CDR3 has 17 amino acids. V gave up 0 bases and J gave up 6 bases, with 15 bases separating them. Germline V CDR1 and CDR2: KGHSH, LQKENI. Assay: immunoSEQ multiplex PCR; the TCRdb copy retains only in-frame clones and omits some. The sample records about 170,000 clones, just under 85% being singletons. The material sequenced was peripheral blood. This chain connects TRBV18 to TRBJ1-6; maybe TRBD1 (5 bases). The receptor was derived from a woman aged 80 or older with COVID-19, enrolled during active disease. The CDR3: CASSPPLGPAVNSPLHF. The CDR3 DNA is TGTGCCAGCTCACCACCGCTGGGGCCGGCGGTTAATTCACCCCTCCACTTT.